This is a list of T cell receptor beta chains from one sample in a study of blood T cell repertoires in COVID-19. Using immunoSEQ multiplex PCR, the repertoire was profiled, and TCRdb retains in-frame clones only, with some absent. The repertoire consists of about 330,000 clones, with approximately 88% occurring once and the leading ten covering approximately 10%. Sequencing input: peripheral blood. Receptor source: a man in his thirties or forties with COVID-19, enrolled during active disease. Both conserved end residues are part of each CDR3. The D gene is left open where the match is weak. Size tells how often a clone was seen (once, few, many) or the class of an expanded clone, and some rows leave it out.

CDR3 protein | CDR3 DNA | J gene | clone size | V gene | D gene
CASSILTGNADTQYF | TGTGCCAGCAGTATATTAACAGGGAACGCAGATACGCAGTATTTT | TRBJ2-3 | NA | TRBV28 | NA
CASSVTSGFGGEQFF | TGTGCCAGCAGCGTAACTAGCGGGTTTGGGGGTGAGCAGTTCTTC | TRBJ2-1 | NA | TRBV9 | TRBD2
CASSFTGSEAFF | TGTGCCAGCAGTTTTACAGGGTCTGAAGCTTTCTTT | TRBJ1-1 | many | TRBV12-3/TRBV12-4 | NA
CASSQDPGGSNQPQHF | TGCGCCAGCAGCCAAGATCCGGGGGGTAGCAATCAGCCCCAGCATTTT | TRBJ1-5 | NA | TRBV4-1 | NA
CASTRGLAGVSGELFF | TGTGCCAGTACCCGGGGACTAGCGGGAGTATCCGGGGAGCTGTTTTTT | TRBJ2-2 | NA | TRBV19 | TRBD2
CASSSPWTGEGYTF | TGTGCCAGCAGCTCTCCCTGGACAGGGGAAGGCTACACCTTC | TRBJ1-2 | NA | TRBV11-2 | TRBD1
CASSLTSGDTEAFF | TGTGCCAGCAGCTTAACGTCCGGGGACACTGAAGCTTTCTTT | TRBJ1-1 | NA | TRBV7-3 | NA
CASSHSDSYNEQFF | TGTGCCAGCAGCCATAGCGACTCCTACAATGAGCAGTTCTTC | TRBJ2-1 | NA | TRBV9 | NA
CASSLAGGNSYEQYF | TGTGCCAGCAGCCTGGCCGGGGGGAACTCCTACGAGCAGTACTTC | TRBJ2-7 | NA | TRBV7-2 | TRBD2
CASSWGLAEGLRQFF | TGTGCCAGCAGTTGGGGACTAGCGGAGGGCCTTAGGCAGTTCTTC | TRBJ2-1 | NA | TRBV28 | TRBD2
CASSPVVAGIRSTDTQYF | TGTGCCAGCTCACCCGTGGTAGCGGGAATCAGAAGCACAGATACGCAGTATTTT | TRBJ2-3 | NA | TRBV18 | TRBD2
CATSARGHTIYF | TGTGCCACCAGTGCCAGGGGACACACCATATATTTT | TRBJ1-3 | once | TRBV24-1 | NA
CASSDRKAGHGYTF | TGTGCCAGCAGCGATAGGAAGGCGGGGCATGGCTACACCTTC | TRBJ1-2 | NA | TRBV3-1/TRBV3-2 | NA